Sequencing of this T cell receptor (beta chain) was carried out in a study of T cells in Graves' hyperthyroidism and ophthalmopathy. Study-wide results and caveats: Appearing also in blood were most of the thyroid clonotypes expanded above 0.001.

This clonotype was seen ten or more times. Antigen specificity is unknown. Patients aged 18 to 65 had newly diagnosed hyperthyroidism that had lasted under 2 months. PBMCs were collected from an approximately 10 ml volume of fresh peripheral blood. Researchers took RNA transcripts and amplified the TCR beta CDR3 regions from them. Using the HTBI primer set, a first-round RT-PCR was run on the TCR CDR3. Each CDR3 protein is one row after TCRdb ran MiXCR on the multiplex PCR reads. Found here are hundreds of thousands of distinct CDR3 sequences, 19% of them singletons; the top ten hold around 4%. This clonotype originated in a woman in her late teens or twenties with Graves' hyperthyroidism. What was sequenced was blood.

In DNA form, the CDR3 reads TGTGCCAGCAGCCGGGACAGGGGAAACACTGAAGCTTTCTTT. Its protein is CASSRDRGNTEAFF. The chain links TRBV6-5 to TRBJ1-1; 10 nucleotides line up with TRBD1. The CDR3 is made up of 14 amino acids. Germline-derived CDR1 and CDR2 are MNHEY and SVGAGI. Trimming cost V 6 bases and J 2 bases; bases outside gene matches: 3.